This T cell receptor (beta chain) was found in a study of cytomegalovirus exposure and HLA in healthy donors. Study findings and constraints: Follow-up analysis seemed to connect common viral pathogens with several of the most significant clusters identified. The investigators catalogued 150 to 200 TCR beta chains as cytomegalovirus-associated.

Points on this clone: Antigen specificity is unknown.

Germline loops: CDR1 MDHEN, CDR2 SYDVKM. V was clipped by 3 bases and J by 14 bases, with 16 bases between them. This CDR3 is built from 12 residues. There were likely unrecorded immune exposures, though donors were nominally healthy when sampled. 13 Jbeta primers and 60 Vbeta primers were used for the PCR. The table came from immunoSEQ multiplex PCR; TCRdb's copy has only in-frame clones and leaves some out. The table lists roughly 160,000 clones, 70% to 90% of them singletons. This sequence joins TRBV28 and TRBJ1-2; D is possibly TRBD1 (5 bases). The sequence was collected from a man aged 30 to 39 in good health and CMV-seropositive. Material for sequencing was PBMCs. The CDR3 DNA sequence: TGTGCCAGCAGTTTGGGGCTCATGGCTAGGACCTTC. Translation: CASSLGLMARTF.